This T cell receptor beta chain was sequenced for a study of CD8 T cells in Susac syndrome. cDNA came from about 0.5 to 1 ug RNA primed by random hexamers. MiXCR, applied by TCRdb to the immunoSEQ multiplex PCR reads, yields one record per CDR3 protein. This table has about 140,000 distinct CDR3 sequences, 95% appearing once. The junction had 10 bases not matched to a gene; V was cut back by 6 bases and J by 8 bases. CDR3 length: 13 amino acids. Germline CDR1 and CDR2: DFQATT and SNEGSKA (reference sequence). This clonotype was obtained from a human donor with Susac syndrome. The gene calls are TRBV20-1 and TRBJ2-1; 7 positions match TRBD2. Sequencing used CD8+ T cells from PBMCs. The CDR3 DNA follows: TGCAGTGCATCGCCTACTACTAGCGATGAGCAGTTCTTC. This sequence encodes CSASPTTSDEQFF.